These 12 T cell receptor beta chains came from one sample sequenced in a study of shared clonotypes between healthy human individuals (dated by TCRdb to the early 2020s). Libraries were built with the immunoSEQ multiplex PCR assay. In its TCRdb copy, this immuneACCESS table keeps in-frame sequences only and misses some clones. Where compared with another copy, unresolved V genes explain less than half of these, and the others have no known cause. The sample yields about half a million clones; about 76% were counted once. 13% of the sample belongs to the ten largest clones. Sequenced input: PBMCs. The receptors come from a woman between 35 and 50 years old in good health. Some clones in this sample may be carry-over from other donors' samples.

The V call is TRBV15, the J call TRBJ2-5, with TRBD2 matching over 13 bases. The CDR3 contains 16 residues. CDR1 and CDR2 (germline): LNHNV, YYDKDF (reference sequence). Trimming took 5 bases from V and 5 from J; bases not matched to a gene: 8. The CDR3 DNA is TGTGCCACCAGCCTCACTAGCGGGAGGGGGGGGGAGACCCAGTACTTC. It specifies CATSLTSGRGGETQYF.

The chain has TRBV25-1 and TRBJ2-7, with TRBD2 matching 12 bases. CDR3 length equals 14 residues. Germline CDR1 is MGHDK and CDR2 is SYGVNS. After removal of 4 bases from V and 3 bases from J, the junction contained 1 base not matched to a gene. Written as DNA, the CDR3 is TGTGCCAGCAGTGGACTAGCGGGGGACTACGAGCAGTACTTC. The encoded protein is CASSGLAGDYEQYF.

This chain joins TRBV15 and TRBJ2-1; 8 bases match TRBD2. This CDR3 is 15 amino acids long. V was clipped by 0 bases and J by 7 bases; unmatched bases: 5. The germline CDR1 and CDR2 sequences are LNHNV and YYDKDF (reference sequence). The CDR3 is CATSRDRGTRNEQFF. CDR3 DNA sequence: TGTGCCACCAGCAGAGATCGCGGGACTAGGAATGAGCAGTTCTTC. Full variable domain (missing parts from reference TRBV15 and TRBJ2-1): DAMVIQNPRYQVTQFGKPVTLSCSQTLNHNVMYWYQQKSSQAPKLLFHYYDKDFNNEADTPDNFQSRRPNTSFCFLDIRSPGLGDTAMYLCATSRDRGTRNEQFFGPGTRLTVL.

J is TRBJ1-3 and V is TRBV20-1; D not resolved. The V gene lost 6 bases and the J gene lost 7 bases, with 7 bases spanning the gap. Germline lookup yields CDR1 DFQATT and CDR2 SNEGSKA (reference sequence). The CDR3 runs to 10 residues. This CDR3 is CSAQSNTIYF. The DNA of the CDR3 is TGCAGTGCCCAGTCCAACACCATATATTTT.

The V gene is TRBV5-1, the J gene TRBJ2-7; tentative D call: TRBD2 (6 bases). The CDR3 spans 17 residues. V shed 0 bases and J shed 2 bases, with 18 bases lying between them. In germline, CDR1 is SGHRS, CDR2 YFSETQ. The CDR3 DNA follows: TGCGCCAGCAGCTTGGGCTGGGGGAGGCGGATCACCTACGAGCAGTACTTC. Translation gives CASSLGWGRRITYEQYF.

With respect to this clone: Other DNA sequences in this specimen translate into the identical CDR3. The chain carries TRBV7-9 and TRBJ1-6, with D unresolved. Germline CDR1 SEHNR, CDR2 FQNEAQ (reference sequence). Trimming pared 5 bases from V and 4 bases from J, leaving 9 bases between. The CDR3 loop spans 14 amino acids. This chain's CDR3 is CASSLEQYNSPLHF. In DNA, the CDR3 is TGTGCCAGCAGCCTGGAGCAGTATAATTCACCCCTCCACTTT.

This clone was counted a single time. The J gene is TRBJ1-4, the V gene TRBV6-1, with D unclear. CDR3 length: 15 residues. The V gene's germline CDR1 is MNHNS and CDR2 SASEGT. V lost 2 bases, J lost 4 bases, and 11 bases lay in between. CDR3 amino acids: CASSEQSQFNEKLFF. The CDR3 region has the DNA TGTGCCAGCAGTGAACAAAGCCAGTTTAATGAAAAACTGTTTTTT.

With respect to this clone: Other DNA sequences of this sample code for an identical CDR3. This chain joins TRBV6-1 and TRBJ1-2; unclear D gene. V gave up 6 bases and J gave up 0 bases, with 8 bases separating them. Germline CDR1 is MNHNS and CDR2 is SASEGT. CDR3 size: 13 residues. DNA for the CDR3: TGTGCCAGCAGAGAGACGGCTAACTATGGCTACACCTTC. The encoded protein is CASRETANYGYTF.

The V call is TRBV7-2, the J call TRBJ2-7; 11 bases align to TRBD1. CDR3 size: 14 residues. The J segment lost 4 bases and the V segment lost 5 bases, leaving 4 bases of the junction unmatched. The germline gives CDR1 SGHTA, CDR2 FQGNSA. CDR3 in DNA: TGTGCCAGCAGCCCCGGGACAGGGGGATACGAGCAGTACTTC. This gives the protein CASSPGTGGYEQYF.

This clone was detected once. The chain employs TRBV4-2 and TRBJ1-4; D ambiguous. Trimming shortened V by 1 base and J by 8 bases, and 17 bases separated the two germline ends. This CDR3 comprises 16 residues. From germline, CDR1 is LGHNA and CDR2 YNFKEQ. In DNA form, the CDR3 reads TGTGCCAGCAGCCAAGGTGAGGGCCGAGAATGGGAAAAACTGTTTTTT. Encoded protein: CASSQGEGREWEKLFF.

The chain links TRBV11-2 to TRBJ2-2, with no clear D. This CDR3 region has 16 residues. CDR1 SGHAT and CDR2 FQNNGV come from the germline V gene. The V end lost 5 bases, the J end lost 8 bases, and 21 bases lay between the germline ends. The CDR3 loop reads CASSLTLRAFTGELFF. The CDR3 region has the DNA TGTGCCAGCAGCCTAACGCTAAGGGCCTTTACTGGGGAGCTGTTTTTT.

The rearrangement joins TRBV7-6 to TRBJ2-7; TRBD2 matches 8 bases. Looked up from germline, CDR1 is SGHVS and CDR2 is FNYEAQ. The CDR3 runs 16 residues. The V and J ends lost 2 bases and 1 base, in that order; junction bases with no gene match: 7. CDR3 loop: CASSLSPSGYSYEQYF. The CDR3 nucleotides are TGTGCCAGCAGCTTATCCCCTAGCGGGTATTCCTACGAGCAGTACTTC.